A selection of T cell receptor beta chains follows, all from one sample in a study of T-cell memory formation after mild COVID-19. TCRdb processed the 5' RACE reads anew with MiXCR; each CDR3 protein has one entry. Of about 170,000 distinct CDR3 sequences in the sample, approximately 13% were seen once. Sequencing input: PBMCs or a T cell subset sorted from them (not recorded which). These receptors all come from a man aged 18 to 30 who had mild COVID-19 (a few samples of this study predate the infection). Cell type and time point are not known. CDR3s include the opening cysteine and the closing phenylalanine or tryptophan. Fields, in order: clone size, V gene, D gene, J gene, CDR3 DNA, CDR3 protein. D genes are given only for firm matches. Not every row has a clone size; where given, it reads once, few, many or a size class.

clone size: many; V gene: TRBV7-8; D gene: TRBD2; J gene: TRBJ2-7; CDR3 DNA: TGTGCCAGCGGGAGGGGCAGCGGGTCCTACGAGCAGTACTTC; CDR3 protein: CASGRGSGSYEQYF
clone size: -; V gene: TRBV7-2; D gene: TRBD1; J gene: TRBJ1-6; CDR3 DNA: TGTGCCAGCAGCTTAGGGGGACAGGGTTCACCCCTCCACTTT; CDR3 protein: CASSLGGQGSPLHF
clone size: many; V gene: TRBV5-1; D gene: -; J gene: TRBJ2-3; CDR3 DNA: TGCGCCAGCAGCTTGTTGGGGCTAGAGATGGGACTCACAGATACGCAGTATTTT; CDR3 protein: CASSLLGLEMGLTDTQYF
clone size: few; V gene: TRBV7-2; D gene: -; J gene: TRBJ2-7; CDR3 DNA: TGTGCCAGCAGCCAACAGGGACTTCAAGAGCAGTACTTC; CDR3 protein: CASSQQGLQEQYF
clone size: few; V gene: TRBV15; D gene: -; J gene: TRBJ2-5; CDR3 DNA: TGTGCCACCAGCAGACTCGGGGGATGGGAGACCCAGTACTTC; CDR3 protein: CATSRLGGWETQYF
clone size: few; V gene: TRBV28; D gene: -; J gene: TRBJ2-1; CDR3 DNA: TGTGCCAGCAGTTCCGAACCGCCCCGTGAGCAGTTCTTC; CDR3 protein: CASSSEPPREQFF
clone size: -; V gene: TRBV27; D gene: -; J gene: TRBJ2-3; CDR3 DNA: TGTGCCAGCAGAGCCGGCGGGGTTAGCACAGATACGCAGTATTTT; CDR3 protein: CASRAGGVSTDTQYF
clone size: -; V gene: TRBV5-1; D gene: -; J gene: TRBJ2-2; CDR3 DNA: TGCGCCAGCAGCGGTGACGAAACCGGGGAGCTGTTTTTT; CDR3 protein: CASSGDETGELFF
clone size: -; V gene: TRBV20-1; D gene: -; J gene: TRBJ1-4; CDR3 DNA: TGCAGTGCGTTAAATTCAACTAATGAAAAACTGTTTTTT; CDR3 protein: CSALNSTNEKLFF
clone size: few; V gene: TRBV7-2; D gene: TRBD1; J gene: TRBJ1-2; CDR3 DNA: TGTGCCAGCAGCCCCCAGGGGGCCCCAGGCTACACCTTC; CDR3 protein: CASSPQGAPGYTF
clone size: few; V gene: TRBV12-3/TRBV12-4; D gene: TRBD1; J gene: TRBJ2-1; CDR3 DNA: TGTGCCAGCAGTTTTTGGGGACAGGGGGTCAATGAGCAGTTCTTC; CDR3 protein: CASSFWGQGVNEQFF
clone size: few; V gene: TRBV12-3/TRBV12-4; D gene: TRBD2; J gene: TRBJ2-5; CDR3 DNA: TGTGCCAGCAGTTTTGGCCTAGCGGGGACACAAGAGACCCAGTACTTC; CDR3 protein: CASSFGLAGTQETQYF
clone size: few; V gene: TRBV2; D gene: -; J gene: TRBJ1-2; CDR3 DNA: TGTGCCAGCAGTGACAGTTTACCTAACTATGGCTACACCTTC; CDR3 protein: CASSDSLPNYGYTF
clone size: few; V gene: TRBV27; D gene: -; J gene: TRBJ2-3; CDR3 DNA: TGTGCCAGCAGTAGACGGGACTTCCCTAGCACAGATACGCAGTATTTT; CDR3 protein: CASSRRDFPSTDTQYF
clone size: -; V gene: TRBV7-3; D gene: -; J gene: TRBJ1-1; CDR3 DNA: TGTGCCAGCAGCTTTGACAGGCGAGGAACTGAAGCTTTCTTT; CDR3 protein: CASSFDRRGTEAFF
clone size: -; V gene: TRBV6-5; D gene: TRBD2; J gene: TRBJ2-5; CDR3 DNA: TGTGCCAGCAGCTCTGTAGCGGGGAGGGGAGAGACCCAGTACTTC; CDR3 protein: CASSSVAGRGETQYF
clone size: -; V gene: TRBV11-2; D gene: -; J gene: TRBJ2-3; CDR3 DNA: TGTGCCAGCAGCAGCATCGCTTCTAGCACAGATACGCAGTATTTT; CDR3 protein: CASSSIASSTDTQYF
clone size: many; V gene: TRBV11-2; D gene: -; J gene: TRBJ2-5; CDR3 DNA: TGTGCCAGCAGCTCCGGGACCCGTCTTGGAGCCCAGTACTTC; CDR3 protein: CASSSGTRLGAQYF
clone size: -; V gene: TRBV29-1; D gene: -; J gene: TRBJ1-2; CDR3 DNA: TGCAGCGTTGAAGATTCGAGGTCTCGAGGCTACACCTTC; CDR3 protein: CSVEDSRSRGYTF
clone size: -; V gene: TRBV5-1; D gene: -; J gene: TRBJ1-2; CDR3 DNA: TGCGCCAGCAGCGCACAGGGAGCTCATTATGGCTACACCTTC; CDR3 protein: CASSAQGAHYGYTF
clone size: -; V gene: TRBV5-1; D gene: -; J gene: TRBJ2-1; CDR3 DNA: TGCGCCAGCAGCCTGACGGGTGCCGAGCAGTTCTTC; CDR3 protein: CASSLTGAEQFF
clone size: few; V gene: TRBV10-3; D gene: -; J gene: TRBJ2-2; CDR3 DNA: TGTGCCATCAGTGGCCCTAGGAACACCGGGGAGCTGTTTTTT; CDR3 protein: CAISGPRNTGELFF
clone size: few; V gene: TRBV3-1; D gene: -; J gene: TRBJ2-5; CDR3 DNA: TGTGCCAGCAGCGGCAGGGAAGAGACCCAGTACTTC; CDR3 protein: CASSGREETQYF
clone size: few; V gene: TRBV6-7; D gene: -; J gene: TRBJ2-2; CDR3 DNA: TGTGCCAGCAGTTACGCTCGGGTGGTTACCGGGGAGCTGTTTTTT; CDR3 protein: CASSYARVVTGELFF
clone size: few; V gene: TRBV9; D gene: -; J gene: TRBJ1-2; CDR3 DNA: TGTGCCAGCAGCGTAGACGGCTATGGCTACACCTTC; CDR3 protein: CASSVDGYGYTF
clone size: few; V gene: TRBV4-1; D gene: -; J gene: TRBJ1-5; CDR3 DNA: TGCGCCAGCAGCCAGGGGATGGGTCAGCCCCAGCATTTT; CDR3 protein: CASSQGMGQPQHF
clone size: many; V gene: TRBV7-2; D gene: TRBD1; J gene: TRBJ2-7; CDR3 DNA: TGTGCCAGCAGGGGGACAGGGGCCAGAGAGCAGTACTTC; CDR3 protein: CASRGTGAREQYF
clone size: -; V gene: TRBV7-9; D gene: -; J gene: TRBJ1-2; CDR3 DNA: TGTGCCAGCAGCTTATCGGGTGGGATGTATGGCTACACCTTC; CDR3 protein: CASSLSGGMYGYTF
clone size: -; V gene: TRBV14; D gene: TRBD1; J gene: TRBJ2-5; CDR3 DNA: TGTGCCAGCAGCCCCCTGGACAGGGACCAAGAGACCCAGTACTTC; CDR3 protein: CASSPLDRDQETQYF
clone size: many; V gene: TRBV6-5; D gene: -; J gene: TRBJ2-2; CDR3 DNA: TGTGCCAGCAGTTGGGGGGGGCTCACCGGGGAGCTGTTTTTT; CDR3 protein: CASSWGGLTGELFF
clone size: -; V gene: TRBV7-9; D gene: -; J gene: TRBJ2-5; CDR3 DNA: TGTGCCAGCAGCCCGGATCTAGGTGGGACCCAGTACTTC; CDR3 protein: CASSPDLGGTQYF
clone size: few; V gene: TRBV6-6; D gene: -; J gene: TRBJ1-2; CDR3 DNA: TGTGCCAGCAGGGGGGTTATTACGGATGGCTACACCTTC; CDR3 protein: CASRGVITDGYTF
clone size: many; V gene: TRBV5-1; D gene: -; J gene: TRBJ2-5; CDR3 DNA: TGTGCCAGCAGCGCACAAGAGACCCAGTACTTC; CDR3 protein: CASSAQETQYF
clone size: -; V gene: TRBV6-5; D gene: -; J gene: TRBJ1-6; CDR3 DNA: TGTGCCAGCAGTTACTTGAGGACCTCTGTTAATTCACCCCTCCACTTT; CDR3 protein: CASSYLRTSVNSPLHF
clone size: many; V gene: TRBV7-2; D gene: -; J gene: TRBJ2-4; CDR3 DNA: TGTGCCAGCAGCTTTGCGGGGACGGACATTCAGTACTTC; CDR3 protein: CASSFAGTDIQYF
clone size: few; V gene: TRBV7-9; D gene: TRBD1; J gene: TRBJ1-6; CDR3 DNA: TGTGCCAGCAGCTTAGGGACAGGGTCCAATTCACCCCTCCACTTT; CDR3 protein: CASSLGTGSNSPLHF
clone size: -; V gene: TRBV6-5; D gene: -; J gene: TRBJ1-3; CDR3 DNA: TGTGCCAGCAGTTCTTTCGGCAGGGCGGGAAACACCATATATTTT; CDR3 protein: CASSSFGRAGNTIYF
clone size: few; V gene: TRBV7-8; D gene: -; J gene: TRBJ2-3; CDR3 DNA: TGTGCCAGCAGCTTATTGTTAGTGAGAGATACGCAGTATTTT; CDR3 protein: CASSLLLVRDTQYF
clone size: -; V gene: TRBV7-2; D gene: TRBD1; J gene: TRBJ1-1; CDR3 DNA: TGTGCCAGCAGCTTAGTTTCGGGACAGATGAACACTGAAGCTTTCTTT; CDR3 protein: CASSLVSGQMNTEAFF
clone size: many; V gene: TRBV19; D gene: TRBD1; J gene: TRBJ1-5; CDR3 DNA: TGTGCCAGTAGCCCAGGGGGAAGAAATCAGCCCCAGCATTTT; CDR3 protein: CASSPGGRNQPQHF
clone size: many; V gene: TRBV5-1; D gene: -; J gene: TRBJ1-6; CDR3 DNA: TGCGCCAGCAGCCCGGGGGTGAGAGGGGACTCACCCCTCCACTTT; CDR3 protein: CASSPGVRGDSPLHF
clone size: -; V gene: TRBV5-1; D gene: TRBD2; J gene: TRBJ2-3; CDR3 DNA: TGCGCCAGCAGCTTGGAGGTAGCGGGTGTGGCCGATACGCAGTATTTT; CDR3 protein: CASSLEVAGVADTQYF
clone size: many; V gene: TRBV7-2; D gene: -; J gene: TRBJ2-5; CDR3 DNA: TGTGCCAGCAGCCCTCTTCAGGAGACCCAGTACTTC; CDR3 protein: CASSPLQETQYF
clone size: few; V gene: TRBV10-2; D gene: -; J gene: TRBJ2-7; CDR3 DNA: TGCGCCAGCGGGAAGCCGGGACTTACCTACGAGCAGTACTTC; CDR3 protein: CASGKPGLTYEQYF
clone size: few; V gene: TRBV5-5; D gene: -; J gene: TRBJ2-5; CDR3 DNA: TGTGCCAGCAGCCGCTCCGGGACGAGGGAGACCCAGTACTTC; CDR3 protein: CASSRSGTRETQYF